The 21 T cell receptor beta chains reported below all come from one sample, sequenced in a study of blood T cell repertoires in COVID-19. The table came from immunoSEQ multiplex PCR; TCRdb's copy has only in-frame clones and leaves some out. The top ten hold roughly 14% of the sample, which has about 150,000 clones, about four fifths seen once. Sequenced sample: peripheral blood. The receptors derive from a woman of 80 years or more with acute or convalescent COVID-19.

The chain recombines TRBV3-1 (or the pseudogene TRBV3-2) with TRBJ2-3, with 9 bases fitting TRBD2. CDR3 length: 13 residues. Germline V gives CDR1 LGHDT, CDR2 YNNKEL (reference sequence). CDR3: CASRRGGGNTQYF. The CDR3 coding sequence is TGTGCTTCGAGGCGGGGGGGCGGTAATACGCAGTATTTT.

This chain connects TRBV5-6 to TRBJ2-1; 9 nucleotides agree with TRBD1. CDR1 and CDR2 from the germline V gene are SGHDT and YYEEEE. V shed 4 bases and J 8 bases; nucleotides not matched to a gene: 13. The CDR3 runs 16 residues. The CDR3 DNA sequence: TGTGCCAGCAGCCAAACCGGGACAGGGTTGTCGGATGAGCAGTTCTTC. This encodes CASSQTGTGLSDEQFF.

The CDR3 protein is CASSREISVGQGLAKNIQYF. For the CDR3, the DNA is TGCGCCAGCAGTCGCGAAATCTCGGTAGGACAAGGGTTAGCCAAAAACATTCAGTACTTC. The J gene is TRBJ2-4, the V gene TRBV23-1; a weak D match, TRBD1 (5 bases). TRBV23-1 is marked as an open reading frame, function uncertain. The V and J ends lost 4 bases and 0 bases respectively, with 25 bases between them. The CDR3 totals 20 residues.

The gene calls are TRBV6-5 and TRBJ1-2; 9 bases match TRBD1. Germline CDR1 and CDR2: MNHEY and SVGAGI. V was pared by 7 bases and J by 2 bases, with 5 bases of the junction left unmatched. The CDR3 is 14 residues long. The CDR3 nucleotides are TGTGCCAGCAAAGGGGACAGGGTCAACTATGGCTACACCTTC. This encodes CASKGDRVNYGYTF.

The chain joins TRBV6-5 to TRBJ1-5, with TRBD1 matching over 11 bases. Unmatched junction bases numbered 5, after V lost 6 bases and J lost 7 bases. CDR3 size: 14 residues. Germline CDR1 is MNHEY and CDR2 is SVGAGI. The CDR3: CASRGTGGWQPQHF. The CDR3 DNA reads TGTGCCAGCAGGGGGACAGGGGGATGGCAGCCCCAGCATTTT.

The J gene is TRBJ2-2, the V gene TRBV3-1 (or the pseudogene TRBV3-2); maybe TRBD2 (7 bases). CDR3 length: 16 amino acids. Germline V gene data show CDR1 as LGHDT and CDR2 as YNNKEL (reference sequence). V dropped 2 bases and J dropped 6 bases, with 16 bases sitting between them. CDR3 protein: CASSQFLLGGAGELFF. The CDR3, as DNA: TGTGCCAGCAGCCAATTCTTACTAGGGGGGGCCGGGGAGCTGTTTTTT.

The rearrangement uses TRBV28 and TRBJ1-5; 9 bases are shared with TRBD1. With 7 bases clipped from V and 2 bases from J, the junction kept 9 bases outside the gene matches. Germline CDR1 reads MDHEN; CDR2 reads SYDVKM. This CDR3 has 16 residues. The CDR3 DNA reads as TGTGCCAGCATCACTGGGACAGGGTATGGCAATCAGCCCCAGCATTTT. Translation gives CASITGTGYGNQPQHF.

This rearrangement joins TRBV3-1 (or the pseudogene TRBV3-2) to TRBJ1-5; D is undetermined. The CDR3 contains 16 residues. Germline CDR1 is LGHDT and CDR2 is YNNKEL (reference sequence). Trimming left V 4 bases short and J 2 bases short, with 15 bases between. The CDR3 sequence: CASSPSFRTGNQPQHF. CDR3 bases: TGTGCCAGCAGCCCAAGTTTTCGAACGGGCAATCAGCCCCAGCATTTT.

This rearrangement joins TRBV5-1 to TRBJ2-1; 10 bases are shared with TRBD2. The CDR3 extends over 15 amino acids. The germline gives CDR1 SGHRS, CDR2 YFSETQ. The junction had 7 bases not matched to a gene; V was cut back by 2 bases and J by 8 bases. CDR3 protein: CASSLAGGPIYEQFF. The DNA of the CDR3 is TGCGCCAGCAGCTTAGCGGGAGGGCCGATTTATGAGCAGTTCTTC.

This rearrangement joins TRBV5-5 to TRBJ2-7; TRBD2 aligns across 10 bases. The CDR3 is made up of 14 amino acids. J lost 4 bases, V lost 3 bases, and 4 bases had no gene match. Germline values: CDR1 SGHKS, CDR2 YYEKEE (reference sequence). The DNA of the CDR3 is TGTGCCAGCAGCTCCCAGACTAGCGGGTACGAGCAGTACTTC. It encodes CASSSQTSGYEQYF.

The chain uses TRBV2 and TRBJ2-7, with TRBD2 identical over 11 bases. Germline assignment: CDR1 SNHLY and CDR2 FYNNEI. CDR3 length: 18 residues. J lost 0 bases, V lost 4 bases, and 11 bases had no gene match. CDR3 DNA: TGTGCCAGCAGTGGGACTAGCGGGCTAAGATACAGCTCCTACGAGCAGTACTTC. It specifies CASSGTSGLRYSSYEQYF.

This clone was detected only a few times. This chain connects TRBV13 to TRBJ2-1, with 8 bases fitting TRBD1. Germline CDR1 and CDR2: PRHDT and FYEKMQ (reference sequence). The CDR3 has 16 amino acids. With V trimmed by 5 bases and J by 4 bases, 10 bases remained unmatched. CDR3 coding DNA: TGTGCCAGCAGCGTGGCCGGGACAGGAAAGTACAATGAGCAGTTCTTC. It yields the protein CASSVAGTGKYNEQFF. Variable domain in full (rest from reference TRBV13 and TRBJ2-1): AAGVIQSPRHLIKEKRETATLKCYPIPRHDTVYWYQQGPGQDPQFLISFYEKMQSDKGSIPDRFSAQQFSDYHSELNMSSLELGDSALYFCASSVAGTGKYNEQFFGPGTRLTVL.

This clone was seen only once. The CDR3 region is CASSKDRLGPYEQYF. The CDR3 region has the DNA TGCGCCAGCAGCAAGGACAGGCTAGGCCCCTACGAGCAGTACTTC. This chain connects TRBV5-1 to TRBJ2-7; 7 bases match TRBD1. Trimming cost V 4 bases and J 2 bases; bases outside gene matches: 9. This CDR3 has 15 amino acids. The germline V gene has CDR1 SGHRS and CDR2 YFSETQ.

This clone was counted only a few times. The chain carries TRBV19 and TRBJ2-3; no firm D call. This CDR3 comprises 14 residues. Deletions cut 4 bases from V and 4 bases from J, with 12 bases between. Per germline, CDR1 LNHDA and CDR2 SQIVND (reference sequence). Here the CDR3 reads CASSSQKSADTQYF. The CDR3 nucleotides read TGTGCCAGTAGTAGCCAAAAATCAGCAGATACGCAGTATTTT. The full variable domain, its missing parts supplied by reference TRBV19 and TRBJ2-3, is DGGITQSPKYLFRKEGQNVTLSCEQNLNHDAMYWYRQDPGQGLRLIYYSQIVNDFQKGDIAEGYSVSREKKESFPLTVTSAQKNPTAFYLCASSSQKSADTQYFGPGTRLTVL.

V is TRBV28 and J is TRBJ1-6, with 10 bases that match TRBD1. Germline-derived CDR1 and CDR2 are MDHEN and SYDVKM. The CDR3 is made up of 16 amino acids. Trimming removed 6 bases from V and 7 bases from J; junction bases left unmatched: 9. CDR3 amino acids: CASSPTGGGLNSPLHF. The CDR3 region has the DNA TGTGCCAGCAGCCCGACAGGGGGCGGCCTAAATTCACCCCTCCACTTT. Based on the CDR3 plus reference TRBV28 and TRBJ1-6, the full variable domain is DVKVTQSSRYLVKRTGEKVFLECVQDMDHENMFWYRQDPGLGLRLIYFSYDVKMKEKGDIPEGYSVSREKKERFSLILESASTNQTSMYLCASSPTGGGLNSPLHFGNGTRLTVT.

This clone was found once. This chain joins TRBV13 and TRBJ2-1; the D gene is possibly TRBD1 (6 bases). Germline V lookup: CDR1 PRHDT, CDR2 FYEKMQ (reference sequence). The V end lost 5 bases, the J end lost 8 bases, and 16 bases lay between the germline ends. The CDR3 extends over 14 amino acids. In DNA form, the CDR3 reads TGTGCCAGCAGCACCTATAGGGGGAGCGATGAGCAGTTCTTC. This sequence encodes CASSTYRGSDEQFF.

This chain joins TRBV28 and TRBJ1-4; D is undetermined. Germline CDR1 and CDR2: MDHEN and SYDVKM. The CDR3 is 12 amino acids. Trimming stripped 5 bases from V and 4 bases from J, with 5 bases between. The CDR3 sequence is CASSVGNEKLFF. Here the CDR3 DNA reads TGTGCCAGCAGTGTCGGTAATGAAAAACTGTTTTTT.

The CDR3 region is CASSLVIRGQETQYF. CDR3 bases: TGCGCCAGCAGCTTGGTGATCCGGGGGCAAGAGACCCAGTACTTC. This rearrangement joins TRBV5-1 to TRBJ2-5; TRBD2 might be the D (6 bases). The V end lost 0 bases, the J end lost 2 bases, and 11 bases lay between the germline ends. The V gene's germline CDR1 is SGHRS and CDR2 YFSETQ. This CDR3 is 15 amino acids long.

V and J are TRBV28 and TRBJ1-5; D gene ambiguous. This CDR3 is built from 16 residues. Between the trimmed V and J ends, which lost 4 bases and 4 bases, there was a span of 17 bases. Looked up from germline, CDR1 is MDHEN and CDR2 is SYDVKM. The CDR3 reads CASSSTPSTGNQPQHF. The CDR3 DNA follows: TGTGCCAGCAGTTCCACTCCCTCGACGGGTAATCAGCCCCAGCATTTT.

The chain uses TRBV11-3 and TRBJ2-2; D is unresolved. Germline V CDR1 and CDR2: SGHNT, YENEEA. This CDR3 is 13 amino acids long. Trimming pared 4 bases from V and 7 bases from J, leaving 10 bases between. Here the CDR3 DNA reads TGTGCCAGCAGCTCGGTCGATGGCGGGGAGCTGTTTTTT. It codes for CASSSVDGGELFF.

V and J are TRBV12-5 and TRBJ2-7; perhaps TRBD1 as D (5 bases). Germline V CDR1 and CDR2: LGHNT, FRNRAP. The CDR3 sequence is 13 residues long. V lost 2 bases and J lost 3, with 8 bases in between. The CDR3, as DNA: TGTGCTAGTGGTTTGTTTGACAGCTACGAGCAGTACTTC. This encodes CASGLFDSYEQYF.